Listed here is a single T cell receptor (beta chain). The table came from immunoSEQ multiplex PCR; TCRdb's copy has only in-frame clones and leaves some out. The data hold about 82,000 clones, with approximately 96% observed a single time. The sample is drawn from a study of technical replicates of blood from a few donors. Germline V lookup: CDR1 SGDLS, CDR2 YYNGEE. V trimming: 1 base; J trimming: 2 bases; junction bases outside the gene matches: 2. The CDR3 covers 14 residues. The sample consisted of T cells isolated from PBMCs. The TCR sequence derives from a human donor in good health. This chain links TRBV9 with TRBJ2-7; 8 bases align to TRBD1. The CDR3 loop is CASSVLDRAYEQYF. The CDR3 region has the DNA TGTGCCAGCAGCGTACTGGACAGGGCCTACGAGCAGTACTTC.